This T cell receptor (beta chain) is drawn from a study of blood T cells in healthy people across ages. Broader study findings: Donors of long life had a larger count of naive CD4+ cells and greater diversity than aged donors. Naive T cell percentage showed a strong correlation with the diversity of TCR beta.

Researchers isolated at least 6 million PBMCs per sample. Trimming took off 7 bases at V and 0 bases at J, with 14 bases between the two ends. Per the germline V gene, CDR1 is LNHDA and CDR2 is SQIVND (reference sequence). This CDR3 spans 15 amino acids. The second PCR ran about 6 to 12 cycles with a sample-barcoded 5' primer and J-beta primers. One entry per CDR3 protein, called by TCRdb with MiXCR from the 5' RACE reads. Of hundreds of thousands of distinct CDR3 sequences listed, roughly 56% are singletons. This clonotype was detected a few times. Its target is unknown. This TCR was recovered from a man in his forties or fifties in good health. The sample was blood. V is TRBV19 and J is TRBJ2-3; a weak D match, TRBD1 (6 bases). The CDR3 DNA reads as TGTGCCAGTAAGGACAGTCTAACTAGCACAGATACGCAGTATTTT. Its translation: CASKDSLTSTDTQYF.